A single sample is the source of the 17 T cell receptor beta chains below, sequenced in a study of low-dose radiotherapy and immunotherapy resistance in tumors (dated by TCRdb to the early 2020s). Sequencer: Illumina HiSeq 2500. First-strand cDNA was synthesized using Superscript III and a set of TRAV- and TRBV-specific primers, so that both TCRalpha and TCRbeta chains were covered. A roughly 20-cycle PCR with Phusion amplified the TCRs, pairing a constant-region primer with the adapter that was attached to the V primers. TCRdb reanalyzed the raw reads on its own, using fastp at Q25 for trimming and MiXCR for clone calling, and kept in-frame beta chains. Here each entry gathers all rows of one CDR3 protein and keeps the most common genes and DNA. The sample table shows roughly 100,000 distinct CDR3 sequences, and less than 25% are seen once. Clones ranked in the top ten supply around 13% of the sample.

This sample's time point label indicates: after trial treatment. What the treatment or condition label conveys for this sample: LDRT plus nivolumab, ipilimumab, low-dose cyclophosphamide and aspirin (RACIN trial). The source material was PBMCs, sampled after low-dose radiotherapy plus immunotherapy. These receptors originate from a female donor with ovarian cancer.

This clonotype was picked up many times. The rearrangement links TRBV30 to TRBJ1-6; D is uncertain. The CDR3 spans 17 residues. The V end was cut by 1 base, the J end by 0 bases, with 13 bases between. Looked up from germline, CDR1 is GTSNPN and CDR2 is SVGIG (reference sequence). CDR3 coding DNA: TGTGCCTGGAGTGCGAGGACGGAGAGCTCCTATAATTCACCCCTCCACTTT. This codes for CAWSARTESSYNSPLHF.

On this clonotype itself: Without the conserved terminal phenylalanine or tryptophan, this CDR3 likely stems from a read error. No DNA is shown, since the ends of the CDR3 on it are uncertain; the CDR3 is the one TCRdb lists. The chain has TRBV2 and TRBJ2-7; the DNA was not used to check the table's D call, TRBD2. The length of the CDR3 is 14 amino acids, counting both ends. Germline-derived CDR1 and CDR2 are SNHLY and FYNNEI. This CDR3 reads CASSRFRGSYEKYC.

To note about this clonotype: This clone may be a read error of a much larger clone one base away. The chain couples TRBV7-8 to TRBJ2-1; 12 bases match TRBD2. Germline trimming cut 5 bases from V and 10 bases from J; bases unmatched to any gene: 12. CDR1 and CDR2 (germline): SGHVS, FQNEAQ. This CDR3 contains 16 residues. In DNA, the CDR3 is TGTGCCAGCAGCACCACTAGCGGGGGGCCCGGGGACGAGCAGTTCTTC. Residues: CASSTTSGGPGDEQFF.

There are many counts of this clonotype. The genes are TRBV20-1 and TRBJ2-5, with 9 positions matching TRBD1. Germline V gene sequence: CDR1 DFQATT, CDR2 SNEGSKA (reference sequence). The CDR3 is 15 amino acids. Germline trimming cut 4 bases from V and 5 bases from J; bases unmatched to any gene: 11. The CDR3 sequence: CSATYGTGYRETQYF. DNA for the CDR3: TGCAGTGCTACATACGGGACAGGGTACAGGGAGACCCAGTACTTC.

The table lists this clonotype with many counts. CDR3 nucleotide sequence: TGTGCCAGCAGTTTAGGAGCGGGGGTTTACAATGAGCAGTTCTTC. Its protein product is CASSLGAGVYNEQFF. V and J are TRBV12-3 or TRBV12-4 and TRBJ2-1, with 8 bases matching TRBD2. The CDR3 is made up of 15 amino acids. With V trimmed by 1 base and J by 4 bases, 3 bases remained unmatched.

This clonotype was detected many times. The chain links TRBV6-5 to TRBJ1-2, with TRBD1 as a possible D gene (5 bases). CDR3 length: 15 amino acids. Trimming removed 0 bases at V and 8 bases at J, with 16 bases between. Germline CDR1 reads MNHEY; CDR2 reads SVGAGI. The CDR3 DNA sequence: TGTGCCAGCAGTTACTCCAGGGCTGAGCCGAGGGGCTACACCTTC. This gives the protein CASSYSRAEPRGYTF.

A word on this clonotype: This CDR3 is missing its conserved last phenylalanine or tryptophan, likely due to a read error. This chain links TRBV5-1 with TRBJ1-2, with 7 bases lining up with TRBD1. Germline lookup yields CDR1 SGHRS and CDR2 YFSETQ. The ends lost 0 bases at V and 4 bases at J; junction bases unmatched: 3. The length of the CDR3 is 14 residues. Here the CDR3 DNA reads TGCGCCAGCAGCTTGGAGGGGGCGTTCTATGGCTACACCTCC. Translation: CASSLEGAFYGYTS.

This clonotype has a count of ten or more. DNA for the CDR3: TGTGCCAGCAGCTTAGCGCCCTACGGCTACGAGCAGTACTTC. This encodes CASSLAPYGYEQYF. The chain employs TRBV7-2 and TRBJ2-7; the D is unclear. V dropped 0 bases and J dropped 3 bases, with 9 bases sitting between them. Germline V gene sequence: CDR1 SGHTA, CDR2 FQGNSA. The CDR3 totals 14 residues.

This clonotype was recorded many times. The rearrangement links TRBV7-9 to TRBJ1-5; D ambiguous. The CDR3 has 15 amino acids. Trimming shortened V by 1 base and J by 5 bases, and 12 bases separated the two germline ends. Germline assignment: CDR1 SEHNR and CDR2 FQNEAQ (reference sequence). The CDR3 nucleotides read TGTGCCAGCAGCTTAGGGTCGGGTTCTGATCAGCCCCAGCATTTT. It codes for CASSLGSGSDQPQHF.

This clonotype appeared a few times. This chain joins TRBV20-1 and TRBJ2-3, with a weak D call TRBD1 (6 bases). From germline, CDR1 is DFQATT and CDR2 SNEGSKA (reference sequence). The CDR3 runs to 15 residues. V dropped 8 bases and J dropped 2 bases, with 20 bases sitting between them. Here the CDR3 DNA reads TGCAGTCCCAAACGTAACAGGGCCTTCACAGATACGCAGTATTTT. This sequence encodes CSPKRNRAFTDTQYF.

This clonotype was found a few times. A much larger clone differs by one base, so this may be a read error. V and J are TRBV7-6 and TRBJ2-7; possibly TRBD1 for D (6 bases). Looked up from germline, CDR1 is SGHVS and CDR2 is FNYEAQ. The CDR3 consists of 15 residues. The V end lost 2 bases, the J end lost 5 bases, and 16 bases lay between the germline ends. CDR3 DNA sequence: TGTGCCAGCAGCTTATCCGGACAGTCGCCCCACGAGCAGTACTTC. As protein: CASSLSGQSPHEQYF.

This clonotype was observed at least ten times. The V call is TRBV27, the J call TRBJ2-7, with TRBD2 matching 7 bases. This CDR3 spans 15 amino acids. V shed 6 bases, J shed 2 bases, and the junction held 10 bases outside the gene matches. CDR1 is MNHEY and CDR2 is SMNVEV in the germline V gene (reference sequence). The CDR3: CASSSPSGATYEQYF. CDR3 DNA sequence: TGTGCCAGCAGCTCGCCTAGCGGCGCTACCTACGAGCAGTACTTC.

This clonotype was found many times. Here the CDR3 reads CASSVRTGVPGTGELFF. As DNA, the CDR3 is TGTGCCAGCAGTGTTAGGACAGGAGTTCCGGGCACCGGGGAGCTGTTTTTT. The chain joins TRBV2 to TRBJ2-2, with 7 nucleotides matching TRBD1. Germline V CDR1 and CDR2: SNHLY, FYNNEI. The CDR3 contains 17 residues. Trimming removed 4 bases from V and 4 bases from J; junction bases left unmatched: 12.

This clonotype came up many times. The gene calls are TRBV29-1 and TRBJ1-1; 9 bases align to TRBD1. Looked up from germline, CDR1 is SQVTM and CDR2 is ANQGSEA. The CDR3 spans 15 residues. Trimming took 7 bases from V and 0 from J; bases not matched to a gene: 9. CDR3 sequence: CSGITGGRVNTEAFF. The CDR3 DNA sequence: TGCAGCGGCATCACAGGGGGCAGGGTGAACACTGAAGCTTTCTTT.

Turning to this clonotype: A read error may produce the germline difference seen at one junction end. This chain links TRBV6-2 or TRBV6-3 with TRBJ2-3, with D possibly matching TRBD2 (5 bases). The CDR3 extends over 13 amino acids. Germline loops: CDR1 MNHEY, CDR2 SVGEGT. The chain's CDR3 is CVSFGGGTDTQYF. CDR3 bases: TGTGTCAGCTTTGGAGGTGGAACAGATACGCAGTATTTT.

At least ten counts were recorded for this clonotype. The chain joins TRBV6-2 or TRBV6-3 to TRBJ1-2; 9 bases are a match to TRBD1. Germline CDR1 and CDR2: MNHEY and SVGEGT. CDR3 length: 12 residues. The junction had 0 bases not matched to a gene; V was cut back by 6 bases and J by 4 bases. The CDR3 region has the DNA TGTGCCAGCAGGACAGGGGGCTATGGCTACACCTTC. Translating it yields CASRTGGYGYTF.

In its sample, this clonotype was seen many times. The J gene is TRBJ2-7, the V gene TRBV19, with 7 bases fitting TRBD1. This CDR3 contains 14 residues. The germline CDR1 and CDR2 sequences are LNHDA and SQIVND (reference sequence). Trimming took 5 bases from V and 6 from J; bases not matched to a gene: 10. CDR3 sequence (DNA): TGTGCCAGTAGTCCGCGACAGGGTAATGCCGAGCAGTACTTC. Protein: CASSPRQGNAEQYF.